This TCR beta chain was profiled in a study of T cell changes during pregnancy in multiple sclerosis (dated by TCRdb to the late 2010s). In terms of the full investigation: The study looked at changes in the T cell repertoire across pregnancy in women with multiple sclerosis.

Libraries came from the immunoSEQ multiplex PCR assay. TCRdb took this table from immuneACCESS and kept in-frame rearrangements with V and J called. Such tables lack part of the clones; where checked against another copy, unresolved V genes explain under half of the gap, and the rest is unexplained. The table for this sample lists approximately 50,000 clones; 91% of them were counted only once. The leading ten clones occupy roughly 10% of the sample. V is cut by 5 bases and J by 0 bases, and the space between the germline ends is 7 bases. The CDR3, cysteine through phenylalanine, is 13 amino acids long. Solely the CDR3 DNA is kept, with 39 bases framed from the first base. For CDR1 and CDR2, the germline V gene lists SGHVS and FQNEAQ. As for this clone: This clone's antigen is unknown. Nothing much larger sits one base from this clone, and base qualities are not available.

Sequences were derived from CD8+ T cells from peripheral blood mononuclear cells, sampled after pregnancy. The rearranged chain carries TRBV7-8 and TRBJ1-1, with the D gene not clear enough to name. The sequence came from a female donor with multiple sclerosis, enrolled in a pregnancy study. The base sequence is TGTGCCAGCAGCGAGGAGATGAACACTGAAGCTTTCTTT. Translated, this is CASSEEMNTEAFF. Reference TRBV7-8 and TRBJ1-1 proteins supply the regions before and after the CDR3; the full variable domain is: GAGVSQSPRYKVAKRGQDVALRCDPISGHVSLFWYQQALGQGPEFLTYFQNEAQLDKSGLPSDRFFAERPEGSVSTLKIQRTQQEDSAVYLCASSEEMNTEAFFGQGTRLTVV.